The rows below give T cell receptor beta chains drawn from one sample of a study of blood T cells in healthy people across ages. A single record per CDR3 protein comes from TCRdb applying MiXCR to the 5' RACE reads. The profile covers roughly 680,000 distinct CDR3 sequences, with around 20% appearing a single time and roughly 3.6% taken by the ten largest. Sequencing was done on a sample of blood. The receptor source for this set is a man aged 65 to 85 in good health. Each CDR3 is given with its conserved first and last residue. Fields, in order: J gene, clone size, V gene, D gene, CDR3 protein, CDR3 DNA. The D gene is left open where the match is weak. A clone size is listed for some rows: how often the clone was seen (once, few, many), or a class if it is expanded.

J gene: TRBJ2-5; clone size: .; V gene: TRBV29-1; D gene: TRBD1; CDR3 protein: CSVEWQGAEETQYF; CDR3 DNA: TGCAGCGTTGAATGGCAGGGGGCGGAAGAGACCCAGTACTTC
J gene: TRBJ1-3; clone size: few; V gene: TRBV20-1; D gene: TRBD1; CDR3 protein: CSATPGQGGGTIYF; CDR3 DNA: TGCAGTGCAACCCCGGGACAGGGCGGTGGGACCATATATTTT
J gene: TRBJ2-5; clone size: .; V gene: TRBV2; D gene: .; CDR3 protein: CASSGPLPGLQETQYF; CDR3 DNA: TGTGCCAGCAGTGGGCCCCTACCAGGATTACAAGAGACCCAGTACTTC
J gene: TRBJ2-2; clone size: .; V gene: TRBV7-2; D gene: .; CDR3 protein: CASSPQEGQTGELFF; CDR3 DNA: TGTGCCAGCAGCCCACAAGAAGGACAGACCGGGGAGCTGTTTTTT
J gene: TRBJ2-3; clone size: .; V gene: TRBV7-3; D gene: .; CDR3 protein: CASSTSSTDTQYF; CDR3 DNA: TGTGCCAGCAGCACCTCTAGCACAGATACGCAGTATTTT
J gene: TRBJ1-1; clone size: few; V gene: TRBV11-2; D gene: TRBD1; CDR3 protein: CASSRTGEEGTEAFF; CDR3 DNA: TGTGCCAGCAGTCGTACAGGGGAAGAGGGCACTGAAGCTTTCTTT
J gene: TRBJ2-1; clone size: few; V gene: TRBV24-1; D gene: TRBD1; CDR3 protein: CATSDWQGVSEQFF; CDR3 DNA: TGTGCCACCAGTGATTGGCAGGGGGTAAGTGAGCAGTTCTTC
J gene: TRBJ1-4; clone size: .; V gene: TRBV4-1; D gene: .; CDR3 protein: CASSPFGEKLFF; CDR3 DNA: TGCGCCAGCAGCCCGTTCGGAGAAAAACTGTTTTTT
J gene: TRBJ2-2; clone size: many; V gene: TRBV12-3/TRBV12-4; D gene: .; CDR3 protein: CASSRGTGELFF; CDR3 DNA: TGTGCCAGCAGCCGCGGAACCGGGGAGCTGTTTTTT
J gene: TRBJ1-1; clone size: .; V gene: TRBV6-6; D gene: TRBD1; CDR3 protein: CASRLRGLTEAFF; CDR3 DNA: TGTGCCAGCAGGCTCAGGGGGTTAACTGAAGCTTTCTTT
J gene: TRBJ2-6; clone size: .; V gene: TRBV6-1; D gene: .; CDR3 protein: CASSERGAGANVLTF; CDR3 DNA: TGTGCCAGCAGTGAAAGGGGCGCTGGGGCCAACGTCCTGACTTTC
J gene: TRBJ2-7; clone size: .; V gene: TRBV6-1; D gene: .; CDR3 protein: CASIYPGSYEQYF; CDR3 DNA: TGTGCCAGCATTTATCCAGGGTCCTACGAGCAGTACTTC
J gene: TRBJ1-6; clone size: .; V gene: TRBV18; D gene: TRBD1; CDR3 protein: CASSPRGQDSPLHF; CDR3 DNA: TGTGCCAGCTCACCCAGGGGGCAAGATTCACCCCTCCACTTT